This T cell receptor (beta chain) was sequenced for a study of blood T cell repertoires in COVID-19. Turning to the study itself: Sites across the United States, Italy and Spain contributed samples from acute and convalescent COVID-19.

This clone turned up a few times. Measured with immunoSEQ multiplex PCR; TCRdb has only the in-frame clones, and not every one. The repertoire holds 100,000 or so clones, around 90% seen once, with 2.5% to 3.5% in the top ten. The germline gives CDR1 MNHEY, CDR2 SVGAGI. The CDR3 consists of 14 residues. V was shortened by 6 bases and J by 10 bases, with 16 bases between the two germline ends. The sequenced material came from peripheral blood. The origin of this receptor is a man aged 50 to 60 with active or convalescent COVID-19. The chain links TRBV6-5 to TRBJ1-6, with D possibly matching TRBD1 (5 bases). The CDR3 nucleotides read TGTGCCAGCAGCGCCCGGGACTCGGGGTCACCCCTCCACTTT. Protein: CASSARDSGSPLHF.